The rows below give T cell receptor beta chains drawn from one sample of a study of blood T cell repertoires in COVID-19. Libraries were prepared by immunoSEQ multiplex PCR; TCRdb keeps only in-frame clonotypes and omits some of them. The sample consists of 150,000 or so clones, around 84% of them appearing once. The sequenced material came from peripheral blood. These receptors were taken from a woman aged 80 or over with acute or convalescent COVID-19. Each CDR3 is given with its conserved first and last residue. D genes are given only for firm matches. Size is omitted from some rows. Given values are once, few, many or a class for expanded clones.

>TRBJ1-5|TRBD1|NA|TRBV7-2
CASSFGGGGAQPQHF
TGTGCCAGCAGCTTCGGAGGGGGCGGCGCACAGCCCCAGCATTTT
>TRBJ2-1|TRBD2|NA|TRBV12-5
CASGLAGTSGGAYEQFF
TGTGCTAGTGGTTTGGCCGGGACTAGCGGGGGGGCCTATGAGCAGTTCTTC
>TRBJ1-2|TRBD1|once|TRBV29-1
CSVGDRGAYGYTF
TGCAGCGTTGGGGACAGGGGGGCCTATGGCTACACCTTC
>TRBJ2-5|NA|NA|TRBV18
CASSPRREKTQYF
TGTGCCAGCTCACCACGACGGGAAAAGACCCAGTACTTC
>TRBJ1-1|NA|NA|TRBV19
CASSSTQNTEAFF
TGTGCCAGTAGTTCCACACAGAACACTGAAGCTTTCTTT
>TRBJ1-1|NA|NA|TRBV9
CASSAYGGNTEAFF
TGTGCCAGCAGCGCCTACGGAGGGAACACTGAAGCTTTCTTT
>TRBJ1-6|NA|NA|TRBV27
CASRNAGENSPLHF
TGTGCCAGCAGAAATGCAGGGGAGAATTCACCCCTCCACTTT
>TRBJ2-3|TRBD2|NA|TRBV5-6
CASSPQLAGSDTQYF
TGTGCCAGCAGCCCTCAACTAGCGGGGTCAGATACGCAGTATTTT
>TRBJ1-5|NA|NA|TRBV6-4
CASSEKSGSNQPQHF
TGTGCCAGCAGTGAGAAATCAGGTAGCAATCAGCCCCAGCATTTT
>TRBJ2-1|TRBD1|NA|TRBV27
CASSPTGGLSYNEQFF
TGTGCCAGCAGTCCCACAGGGGGGTTATCCTACAATGAGCAGTTCTTC
>TRBJ2-3|TRBD2|NA|TRBV2
CASTSPLAGGSDTQYF
TGTGCCAGCACTTCCCCTCTAGCGGGGGGCTCAGATACGCAGTATTTT
>TRBJ2-3|NA|NA|TRBV5-4
CASSIQGVGTDTQYF
TGTGCCAGCAGCATACAGGGAGTCGGCACAGATACGCAGTATTTT
>TRBJ1-1|NA|NA|TRBV29-1
CSVERNTEAFF
TGCAGCGTTGAACGGAACACTGAAGCTTTCTTT
>TRBJ1-1|NA|once|TRBV6-2/TRBV6-3
CASSYDKALEAFF
TGTGCCAGCAGTTACGACAAGGCGTTAGAAGCTTTCTTT
>TRBJ1-6|NA|NA|TRBV4-2
CASSLTHRAGSYNSPLHF
TGTGCCAGCAGCCTAACACACCGGGCAGGGTCCTATAATTCACCCCTCCACTTT
>TRBJ1-5|NA|NA|TRBV5-1
CASSLDSGNQPQHF
TGCGCCAGCAGCCTAGACAGTGGCAATCAGCCCCAGCATTTT
>TRBJ2-3|TRBD2|NA|TRBV5-1
CASSLTPSGVNSDTQYF
TGCGCCAGCAGCTTGACCCCGAGCGGGGTTAATTCAGATACGCAGTATTTT
>TRBJ2-3|NA|NA|TRBV5-4
CASSLGSTGTDTQYF
TGTGCCAGCAGCTTGGGTAGTACTGGCACAGATACGCAGTATTTT
>TRBJ1-2|TRBD1|NA|TRBV27
CASSRDRVVYGYTF
TGTGCCAGCAGTCGGGACAGGGTGGTTTATGGCTACACCTTC
>TRBJ2-1|NA|NA|TRBV19
CASSTNRGEQFF
TGTGCCAGTAGTACCAACCGGGGGGAGCAGTTCTTC
>TRBJ2-2|NA|NA|TRBV2
CASSASISNTGELFF
TGTGCCAGCAGTGCCAGTATATCGAACACCGGGGAGCTGTTTTTT
>TRBJ2-5|TRBD1|NA|TRBV18
CASSRQGETQYF
TGTGCCAGCTCCCGACAGGGGGAGACCCAGTACTTC
>TRBJ1-5|NA|NA|TRBV4-2
CASSQEEGQPQHF
TGTGCCAGCAGCCAAGAAGAGGGTCAGCCCCAGCATTTT
>TRBJ2-1|TRBD1|NA|TRBV9
CASSVETGPNNEQFF
TGTGCCAGCAGCGTAGAGACAGGGCCTAACAATGAGCAGTTCTTC
>TRBJ1-3|TRBD1|once|TRBV9
CASSPWGGTGAYRLMNTIYF
TGTGCCAGCAGCCCCTGGGGGGGGACAGGGGCTTATAGGTTGATGAACACCATATATTTT
>TRBJ2-5|TRBD1|NA|TRBV11-2
CASSLGSGQGAPQYF
TGTGCCAGCAGCTTAGGATCGGGACAGGGGGCACCCCAGTACTTC
>TRBJ2-7|TRBD1|few|TRBV19
CASNTGTGGYEQYF
TGTGCCAGTAACACCGGGACAGGGGGCTACGAGCAGTACTTC
>TRBJ2-5|NA|few|TRBV11-2
CASSFRGAQETQYF
TGTGCCAGCAGCTTTCGGGGGGCCCAAGAGACCCAGTACTTC
>TRBJ2-5|NA|NA|TRBV20-1
CSAQDMETQYF
TGCAGTGCCCAGGACATGGAGACCCAGTACTTC
>TRBJ1-4|NA|NA|TRBV21-1
CASSKGGDGRGRHREKLFF
TGTGCCAGCAGCAAAGGGGGGGATGGACGAGGAAGGCACCGAGAAAAACTGTTTTTT
>TRBJ2-2|NA|few|TRBV11-3
CASSSPAGERRELFF
TGTGCCAGCAGCTCCCCTGCCGGGGAGAGGAGGGAGCTGTTTTTT
>TRBJ1-1|NA|NA|TRBV18
CASSRVGNQMNTEAFF
TGTGCCAGCTCTCGAGTCGGTAACCAAATGAACACTGAAGCTTTCTTT
>TRBJ1-2|TRBD1|NA|TRBV7-2
CASSFRQGVNYGYTF
TGTGCCAGCAGCTTTCGACAGGGGGTAAACTATGGCTACACCTTC
>TRBJ1-2|NA|NA|TRBV28
CASSLGGNYGYTF
TGTGCCAGCAGTTTAGGAGGGAACTATGGCTACACCTTC
>TRBJ2-5|NA|NA|TRBV9
CASTPGGRERRQETQYF
TGTGCCAGCACCCCGGGGGGCCGGGAGAGACGCCAAGAGACCCAGTACTTC
>TRBJ1-6|NA|NA|TRBV18
CASSPIPGTVNSPLHF
TGTGCCAGCTCACCCATACCCGGGACTGTTAATTCACCCCTCCACTTT
>TRBJ1-5|NA|few|TRBV19
CASSTHRDSNQPQHF
TGTGCCAGTAGTACCCACAGGGATAGCAATCAGCCCCAGCATTTT
>TRBJ2-7|TRBD1|NA|TRBV19
CATGGLGRTGTYEQYF
TGTGCCACAGGGGGTCTGGGTAGGACAGGAACCTACGAGCAGTACTTC